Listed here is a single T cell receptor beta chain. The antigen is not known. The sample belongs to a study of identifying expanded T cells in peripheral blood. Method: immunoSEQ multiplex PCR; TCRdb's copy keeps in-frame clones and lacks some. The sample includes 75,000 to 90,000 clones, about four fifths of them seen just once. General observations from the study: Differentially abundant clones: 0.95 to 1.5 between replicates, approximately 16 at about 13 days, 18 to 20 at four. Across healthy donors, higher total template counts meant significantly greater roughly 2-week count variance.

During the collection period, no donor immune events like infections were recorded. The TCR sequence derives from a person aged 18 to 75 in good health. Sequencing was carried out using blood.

The CDR3: CASSGRVGLTQYF. CDR3 coding DNA: TGTGCCAGCAGTGGGAGGGTCGGTTTAACCCAGTACTTC. V gene TRBV27 combines with J gene TRBJ2-5, with TRBD2 identical over 7 bases. This CDR3 has 13 residues. Germline values: CDR1 MNHEY, CDR2 SMNVEV (reference sequence). V lost 5 bases and J lost 8; bases outside the gene matches: 8.